The 30 T cell receptor beta chains in this list originate from one sample, sequenced in a study of tumour-infiltrating T cells in Burkitt lymphoma. Assay used: immunoSEQ multiplex PCR; TCRdb lists only in-frame clones, some missing. The data show approximately 15,000 clones, about 77% seen once. Specimen: tumor tissue. Receptors were obtained from a human donor with diffuse large B-cell lymphoma.

In regard to this clone: Other DNA sequences of this sample code for an identical CDR3. J is TRBJ2-7 and V is TRBV27, with D hard to call. CDR1 and CDR2 (germline): MNHEY, SMNVEV (reference sequence). The CDR3 runs to 13 residues. The ends were cut back, 3 bases at V and 4 bases at J, with 10 bases in the middle. The chain's CDR3 is CASSFSASYEQYF. CDR3 nucleotide sequence: TGTGCCAGCAGTTTCTCGGCGTCTTACGAGCAGTACTTC.

V is TRBV19 and J is TRBJ1-1, with a tentative D call TRBD1 (6 bases). V shed 6 bases and J shed 7 bases, with 21 bases lying between them. The CDR3 runs 15 residues. CDR1 and CDR2 (germline): LNHDA, SQIVND (reference sequence). In DNA, the CDR3 is TGTGCCAGTAGCCCGTTGGACCGGGACAACCGTGAAGCTTTCTTT. Encoded protein: CASSPLDRDNREAFF.

DNA of the CDR3: TGTGCCGCACACTCGGGCTCTGGAAACACCATATATTTT. This gives the protein CAAHSGSGNTIYF. The gene calls are TRBV19 and TRBJ1-3; D is unclear. Germline V gene data show CDR1 as LNHDA and CDR2 as SQIVND (reference sequence). The CDR3 contains 13 residues. Deletions cut 11 bases from V and 0 bases from J, with 11 bases between.

The J gene is TRBJ1-4, the V gene TRBV5-6; D gene ambiguous. V was shortened by 2 bases and J by 5 bases, with 10 bases between the two germline ends. Germline CDR1 reads SGHDT; CDR2 reads YYEEEE. The CDR3 is made up of 14 amino acids. This CDR3 is CASSFLQQNEKLFF. DNA for the CDR3: TGTGCCAGCAGCTTTCTACAGCAGAATGAAAAACTGTTTTTT.

V gene TRBV2 combines with J gene TRBJ1-1; weak D call: TRBD1 (5 bases). Trimming cost V 0 bases and J 8 bases, with 22 bases left between them. Germline values: CDR1 SNHLY, CDR2 FYNNEI. The CDR3 is 17 residues long. In DNA, the CDR3 is TGTGCCAGCAGTGAAGCCATTACTACCGGGACCTTTAGAGAAGCTTTCTTT. Amino acid sequence: CASSEAITTGTFREAFF.

The chain couples TRBV5-1 to TRBJ2-3; 7 bases agree with TRBD2. V shed 0 bases and J 1 base; nucleotides not matched to a gene: 11. CDR1 is SGHRS, CDR2 YFSETQ, per germline. The length of the CDR3 is 18 residues. The DNA of the CDR3 is TGCGCCAGCAGCTTGGGCAAAAGGCATCGGGGGGGCACAGATACGCAGTATTTT. It encodes CASSLGKRHRGGTDTQYF.

For the CDR3, the DNA is TGTGCCAGCAGCGGTCCCGGGACTAGCGGTGTCGAGCAGTACTTC. This sequence encodes CASSGPGTSGVEQYF. The rearrangement joins TRBV11-2 to TRBJ2-7; 11 positions match TRBD2. CDR3 size: 15 residues. Trimming cost V 5 bases and J 6 bases; bases outside gene matches: 9. Germline values: CDR1 SGHAT, CDR2 FQNNGV.

The chain recombines TRBV9 with TRBJ1-1; D gene uncertain. V was trimmed by 4 bases and J by 2 bases, leaving 15 bases between them. This CDR3 spans 15 amino acids. Germline V gene data show CDR1 as SGDLS and CDR2 as YYNGEE. DNA of the CDR3: TGTGCCAGCAGCCAACAGAGCGGTATAAACACTGAAGCTTTCTTT. Protein sequence: CASSQQSGINTEAFF.

The chain employs TRBV25-1 and TRBJ2-5; D is uncertain. The CDR3 extends over 13 amino acids. V lost 2 bases and J 7 bases, leaving 11 bases between the germline ends. From germline, CDR1 is MGHDK and CDR2 SYGVNS. CDR3: CASSELVMGTQYF. CDR3 DNA: TGTGCCAGCAGTGAACTTGTAATGGGGACCCAGTACTTC.

The rearrangement uses TRBV27 and TRBJ1-5; D remains ambiguous. CDR1 is MNHEY and CDR2 is SMNVEV in the germline V gene (reference sequence). The CDR3 is made up of 13 amino acids. The V end was cut by 2 bases, the J end by 1 base, with 3 bases between. The DNA for the CDR3 is TGTGCCAGCAGTTTACGGAGCAATCAGCCCCAGCATTTT. Protein sequence: CASSLRSNQPQHF.

Only a few counts were recorded for this clone. V is TRBV7-9 and J is TRBJ2-2, with TRBD1 matching over 8 bases. CDR3 size: 15 residues. V was pared by 5 bases and J by 4 bases, with 6 bases of the junction left unmatched. The germline V gene encodes CDR1 SEHNR and CDR2 FQNEAQ (reference sequence). In DNA form, the CDR3 reads TGTGCCAGCAGCGGACAGGGAAGGGGCACCGGGGAGCTGTTTTTT. This gives the protein CASSGQGRGTGELFF.

The chain joins TRBV7-3 to TRBJ2-5; D might be TRBD1 or TRBD2, each matching 5 bases. The CDR3 covers 15 residues. V was cut by 5 bases and J by 2 bases, with 15 bases left in between. Germline CDR1 reads SGHTA; CDR2 reads FQGTGA. DNA of the CDR3: TGTGCCAGCAGCGCATCGGGACGGCGACAAGAGACCCAGTACTTC. Residues: CASSASGRRQETQYF.

The rearrangement links TRBV7-9 to TRBJ2-7; 7 positions agree with TRBD1. The CDR3 loop spans 14 amino acids. Germline CDR1 reads SEHNR; CDR2 reads FQNEAQ (reference sequence). V was pared by 5 bases and J by 5 bases, with 9 bases of the junction left unmatched. CDR3 nucleotides: TGTGCCAGCAGCGGAGACAGGGTTATGGACGAGCAGTACTTC. Residues: CASSGDRVMDEQYF.

The genes are TRBV7-6 and TRBJ2-1; TRBD1 might be the D (6 bases). Deletions cut 1 base from V and 7 bases from J, with 11 bases between. Per the germline V gene, CDR1 is SGHVS and CDR2 is FNYEAQ. The CDR3 contains 14 residues. The chain's CDR3 is CASSLGGPGNEQFF. In nucleotides, the CDR3 is TGTGCCAGCAGCTTAGGGGGGCCTGGAAATGAGCAGTTCTTC.

The chain couples TRBV9 to TRBJ2-1; 8 bases are shared with TRBD2. Germline lookup yields CDR1 SGDLS and CDR2 YYNGEE. The CDR3 is 15 amino acids. V trimming: 3 bases; J trimming: 6 bases; junction bases outside the gene matches: 8. CDR3 residues: CASSGVAGRGNEQFF. CDR3 nucleotide sequence: TGTGCCAGCAGCGGAGTAGCGGGGAGGGGCAATGAGCAGTTCTTC.

V is TRBV7-2 and J is TRBJ1-2; D may be TRBD1 (5 bases). CDR1 is SGHTA and CDR2 is FQGNSA in the germline V gene. V gave up 1 base and J gave up 5 bases, with 11 bases separating them. The CDR3 length is 14 residues. The CDR3 bases are TGTGCCAGCAGCTTAGATGGGGGGGGATATGGCTACACCTTC. Translation: CASSLDGGGYGYTF.

This rearrangement joins TRBV19 to TRBJ1-5; the D gene is possibly TRBD1 (5 bases). CDR3 length equals 16 residues. In germline, CDR1 is LNHDA, CDR2 SQIVND (reference sequence). V gave up 10 bases and J gave up 0 bases, with 19 bases separating them. DNA of the CDR3: TGTGCCATCGCGGACATAGCCCTGAATAGCAATCAGCCCCAGCATTTT. This translates into CAIADIALNSNQPQHF. Based on the CDR3 plus reference TRBV19 and TRBJ1-5, the full variable domain is DGGITQSPKYLFRKEGQNVTLSCEQNLNHDAMYWYRQDPGQGLRLIYYSQIVNDFQKGDIAEGYSVSREKKESFPLTVTSAQKNPTAFYLCAIADIALNSNQPQHFGDGTRLSIL.

This clone was counted between two and nine times. V and J are TRBV5-4 and TRBJ2-1; D perhaps matches TRBD1 (5 bases). The CDR3 has 14 amino acids. The germline CDR1 and CDR2 sequences are SGHNT and YYREEE (reference sequence). Trimming pared 2 bases from V and 5 bases from J, leaving 11 bases between. The CDR3 DNA is TGTGCCAGCAGCTTAGTGGCAGGGAACAATGAGCAGTTCTTC. Translation: CASSLVAGNNEQFF. The variable domain in full, with the rest retrieved from reference TRBV5-4 and TRBJ2-1, is ETGVTQSPTHLIKTRGQQVTLRCSSQSGHNTVSWYQQALGQGPQFIFQYYREEENGRGNFPPRFSGLQFPNYSSELNVNALELDDSALYLCASSLVAGNNEQFFGPGTRLTVL.

The CDR3 sequence is CASSLTGGSGGELFF. For the CDR3, the DNA is TGTGCCAGCAGCTTGACAGGGGGCTCGGGCGGGGAGCTGTTTTTT. V and J are TRBV7-6 and TRBJ2-2; the match to TRBD1 covers 10 bases. The CDR3 is 15 residues long. CDR1 and CDR2 from the germline V gene are SGHVS and FNYEAQ. V dropped 3 bases and J dropped 7; count of bases not matched to a gene: 5.

This chain joins TRBV29-1 and TRBJ2-1; 7 nucleotides align to TRBD1. Trimming took 4 bases from V and 0 from J; bases not matched to a gene: 12. Germline CDR1 and CDR2: SQVTM and ANQGSEA. The CDR3 consists of 17 residues. The CDR3 sequence: CSVVPLPTGSSYNEQFF. Here the CDR3 DNA reads TGCAGCGTTGTGCCCCTCCCGACAGGGAGCTCCTACAATGAGCAGTTCTTC.

The chain uses TRBV5-5 and TRBJ1-5; perhaps TRBD1 as D (5 bases). Germline values: CDR1 SGHKS, CDR2 YYEKEE (reference sequence). The CDR3 has 15 residues. V shed 6 bases and J shed 3 bases, with 16 bases lying between them. The CDR3 sequence: CASTINGRVNQPQHF. The DNA of the CDR3 is TGTGCCAGCACCATTAACGGCAGGGTCAATCAGCCCCAGCATTTT.

This rearrangement joins TRBV6-5 to TRBJ2-7, with 10 bases identical to TRBD1. V lost 4 bases and J lost 4; bases outside the gene matches: 7. CDR1 is MNHEY, CDR2 SVGAGI, per germline. The length of the CDR3 is 15 residues. The CDR3 DNA reads TGTGCCAGCAGTTCAAGGGACAGGGGTTTGTACGAGCAGTACTTC. Translating it yields CASSSRDRGLYEQYF.

This clone was counted once. The gene calls are TRBV14 and TRBJ2-7, with no clear D. From germline, CDR1 is SGHDN and CDR2 FVKESK. The V end lost 6 bases, the J end lost 6 bases, and 18 bases lay between the germline ends. The CDR3 covers 14 residues. Written as DNA, the CDR3 is TGTGCCAGCAGTGCGTTTCGGACCGTTTCCGAGCAGTACTTC. Translating it yields CASSAFRTVSEQYF.

This chain links TRBV9 with TRBJ1-1; no reliable D call. CDR3 length equals 13 residues. Trimming stripped 0 bases from V and 6 bases from J, with 9 bases between. The V gene's germline CDR1 is SGDLS and CDR2 YYNGEE. DNA for the CDR3: TGTGCCAGCAGCGTAGGAGTGTACGCTGAAGCTTTCTTT. As protein: CASSVGVYAEAFF.

The genes are TRBV2 and TRBJ2-3, with 7 bases lining up with TRBD1. CDR3 size: 13 residues. Germline V lookup: CDR1 SNHLY, CDR2 FYNNEI. V dropped 9 bases and J dropped 2; count of bases not matched to a gene: 5. The CDR3 DNA is TGTGCCAGTGGACAGGCGGTCACAGATACGCAGTATTTT. Translated: CASGQAVTDTQYF. The variable domain in full, with the rest retrieved from reference TRBV2 and TRBJ2-3, is EPEVTQTPSHQVTQMGQEVILRCVPISNHLYFYWYRQILGQKVEFLVSFYNNEISEKSEIFDDQFSVERPDGSNFTLKIRSTKLEDSAMYFCASGQAVTDTQYFGPGTRLTVL.

The V call is TRBV7-2, the J call TRBJ2-5; either TRBD1 or TRBD2 may fit D (6 bases each). The V and J ends lost 0 bases and 5 bases respectively, with 10 bases between them. This CDR3 has 14 amino acids. CDR1 and CDR2 from the germline V gene are SGHTA and FQGNSA. The CDR3 nucleotides are TGTGCCAGCAGCTTAGCGACTAGGGGGGAGACCCAGTACTTC. Translation gives CASSLATRGETQYF.

The chain carries TRBV7-9 and TRBJ1-1; 7 bases fit TRBD1. The CDR3 is 16 residues long. Germline V gene sequence: CDR1 SEHNR, CDR2 FQNEAQ (reference sequence). Trimming at V came to 4 bases and at J to 1 base, leaving 9 bases not matched to a gene. The CDR3 loop reads CASSSRWGTANTEAFF. The CDR3 DNA is TGTGCCAGCAGCTCCAGGTGGGGGACAGCGAACACTGAAGCTTTCTTT.

The chain combines TRBV2 with TRBJ2-5, with no clear D. Germline V gives CDR1 SNHLY, CDR2 FYNNEI. Trimming shortened V by 4 bases and J by 1 base, and 7 bases separated the two germline ends. The CDR3 is 13 amino acids. The chain's CDR3 is CASSASGQETQYF. For the CDR3, the DNA is TGTGCCAGCAGTGCCTCGGGCCAAGAGACCCAGTACTTC.

This chain connects TRBV11-2 to TRBJ2-1, with no clear D. The germline V gene encodes CDR1 SGHAT and CDR2 FQNNGV. The CDR3 spans 13 residues. The germline V and J ends were trimmed by 1 base and 4 bases, with 5 bases remaining between them. This CDR3 reads CASSLVGYNEQFF. CDR3 bases: TGTGCCAGCAGCTTAGTAGGTTACAATGAGCAGTTCTTC.

This sequence joins TRBV5-1 and TRBJ2-2, with TRBD2 matching 15 bases. V was pared by 4 bases and J by 8 bases, with 9 bases of the junction left unmatched. The CDR3 is 17 residues long. CDR1 SGHRS and CDR2 YFSETQ come from the germline V gene. The CDR3 DNA reads TGCGCCAGCAGCACCAAGGGACTAGCGGGAGGTTTGGGGGAGCTGTTTTTT. This encodes CASSTKGLAGGLGELFF.